One sample yielded the 2 T cell receptor beta chains listed below, sequenced in a study of blood T cell repertoires in COVID-19. Clones were sequenced by immunoSEQ multiplex PCR, and TCRdb holds only the in-frame ones, with some missing. Among about 150,000 clones listed, around 80% were seen once. The sample comprised PBMCs or T cells enriched from blood (not recorded which). The source is a woman aged 45-60 years who had recovered from COVID-19.

This sequence joins TRBV4-2 and TRBJ1-5; the D is unclear. The CDR3 runs 15 residues. Germline-derived CDR1 and CDR2 are LGHNA and YNFKEQ. V dropped 0 bases and J dropped 5 bases, with 11 bases sitting between them. The CDR3 here is CASSQDTGNYQPQHF. CDR3 sequence (DNA): TGTGCCAGCAGCCAAGATACCGGGAATTATCAGCCCCAGCATTTT.

The gene calls are TRBV6-5 and TRBJ2-7, with D tentatively TRBD1 (6 bases). The germline CDR1 and CDR2 sequences are MNHEY and SVGAGI. V lost 9 bases, J lost 0 bases, and 15 bases lay in between. This CDR3 is 14 amino acids long. In DNA form, the CDR3 reads TGTGCCAGTACCCGGGACACAACCTCCTACGAGCAGTACTTC. This sequence encodes CASTRDTTSYEQYF.